A selection of T cell receptor beta chains follows, all from one sample in a study of OX40 agonist ivuxolimab in advanced cancers. The data were produced by immunoSEQ multiplex PCR, yet TCRdb's version contains in-frame clones alone and is incomplete. The table shows around 80,000 clones, with 85% occurring only once. The sample consisted of CD4+ or CD8+ T cells sorted from blood, taken in a trial of the OX40 agonist ivuxolimab. The receptors originated from an adult with an advanced solid tumor such as melanoma, head and neck, liver or kidney cancer. Both conserved end residues are part of each CDR3. Fields, in order: clone size, V gene, J gene, CDR3 protein. The size field is filled for only some rows; it gives once, few, many or a size class.

abundance: .
v_gene: TRBV7-3
j_gene: TRBJ2-1
CDR3aa: CASSLTSGDHNEQFF

abundance: .
v_gene: TRBV6-1
j_gene: TRBJ1-1
CDR3aa: CASSEAYLNTEAFF

abundance: few
v_gene: TRBV28
j_gene: TRBJ1-1
CDR3aa: CASTSGEHGTEAFF

abundance: .
v_gene: TRBV6-1
j_gene: TRBJ1-6
CDR3aa: CASSEASGTVTPLHF

abundance: once
v_gene: TRBV6-1
j_gene: TRBJ1-2
CDR3aa: CASSWSGQGSYGYTF

abundance: .
v_gene: TRBV7-2
j_gene: TRBJ2-3
CDR3aa: CASSLTPGDTQYF

abundance: .
v_gene: TRBV25-1
j_gene: TRBJ1-1
CDR3aa: CASKGVNTEAFF

abundance: once
v_gene: TRBV18
j_gene: TRBJ1-4
CDR3aa: CASSPPDGGATNEKLFF

abundance: .
v_gene: TRBV6-5
j_gene: TRBJ2-7
CDR3aa: CASTPGVSSEQYF

abundance: .
v_gene: TRBV28
j_gene: TRBJ1-5
CDR3aa: CASTVGGTGGLPQHF

abundance: .
v_gene: TRBV28
j_gene: TRBJ1-1
CDR3aa: CASSLDRRTEAFF

abundance: .
v_gene: TRBV28
j_gene: TRBJ2-7
CDR3aa: CASTPGQVVLQYF